This T cell receptor beta chain was recorded in a study of pediatric ulcerative colitis. Profiled with immunoSEQ multiplex PCR; TCRdb holds only in-frame clones, not every one. Here the sample spans approximately 60,000 clones, 85% to 90% being singletons. Concerning this clone: Antigen specificity is unknown.

Study findings and constraints: Rectal repertoires separated controls, mild-moderate and acute severe colitis.

The CDR3 contains 15 residues. The V and J ends lost 6 bases and 2 bases, in that order; junction bases with no gene match: 4. The germline gives CDR1 LNHDA, CDR2 SQIVND (reference sequence). The clonotype was recovered from a boy aged 10-17 years with severe ulcerative colitis. This chain joins TRBV19 and TRBJ2-7; 13 bases are shared with TRBD2. Sequenced: blood. CDR3 sequence: CASSPGTSGTYEQYF. The CDR3 DNA reads TGTGCCAGTAGCCCTGGGACTAGCGGGACCTACGAGCAGTACTTC.